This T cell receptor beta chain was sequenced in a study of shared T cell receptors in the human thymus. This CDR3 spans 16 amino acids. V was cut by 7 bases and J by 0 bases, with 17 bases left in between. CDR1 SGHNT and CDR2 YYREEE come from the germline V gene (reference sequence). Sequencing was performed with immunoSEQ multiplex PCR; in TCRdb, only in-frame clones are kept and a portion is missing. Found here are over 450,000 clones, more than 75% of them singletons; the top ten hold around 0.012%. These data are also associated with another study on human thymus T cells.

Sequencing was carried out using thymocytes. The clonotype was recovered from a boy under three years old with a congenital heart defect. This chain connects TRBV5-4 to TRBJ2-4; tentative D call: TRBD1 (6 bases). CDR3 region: CASGREQGLAKNIQYF. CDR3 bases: TGTGCCAGCGGAAGGGAGCAGGGGCTAGCCAAAAACATTCAGTACTTC. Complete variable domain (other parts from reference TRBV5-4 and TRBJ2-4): ETGVTQSPTHLIKTRGQQVTLRCSSQSGHNTVSWYQQALGQGPQFIFQYYREEENGRGNFPPRFSGLQFPNYSSELNVNALELDDSALYLCASGREQGLAKNIQYFGAGTRLSVL.